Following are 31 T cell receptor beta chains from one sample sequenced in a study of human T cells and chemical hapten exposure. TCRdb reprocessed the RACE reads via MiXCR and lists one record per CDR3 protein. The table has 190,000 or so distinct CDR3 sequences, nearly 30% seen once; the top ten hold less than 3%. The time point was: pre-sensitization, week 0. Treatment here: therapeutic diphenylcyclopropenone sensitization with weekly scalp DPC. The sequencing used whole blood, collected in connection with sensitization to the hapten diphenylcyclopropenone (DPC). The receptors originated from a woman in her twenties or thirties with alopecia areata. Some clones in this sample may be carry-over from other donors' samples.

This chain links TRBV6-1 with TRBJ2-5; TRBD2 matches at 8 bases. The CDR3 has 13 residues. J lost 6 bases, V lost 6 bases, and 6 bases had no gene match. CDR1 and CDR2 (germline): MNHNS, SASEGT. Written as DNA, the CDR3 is TGTGCCAGCAGGGGGACTAGTCAGCAGACCCAGTACTTC. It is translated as CASRGTSQQTQYF.

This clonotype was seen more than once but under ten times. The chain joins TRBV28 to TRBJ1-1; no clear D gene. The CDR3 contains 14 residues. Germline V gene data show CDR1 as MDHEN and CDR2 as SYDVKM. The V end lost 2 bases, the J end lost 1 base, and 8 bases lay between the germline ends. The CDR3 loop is CASSLIQRNTEAFF. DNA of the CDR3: TGTGCCAGCAGTTTAATACAGAGGAACACTGAAGCTTTCTTT.

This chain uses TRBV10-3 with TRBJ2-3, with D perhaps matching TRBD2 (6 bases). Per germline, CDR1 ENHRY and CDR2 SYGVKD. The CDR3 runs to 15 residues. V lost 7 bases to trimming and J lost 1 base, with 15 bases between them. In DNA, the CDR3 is TGTGCCATCACCTCGGGGGACTCGCGCACAGATACGCAGTATTTT. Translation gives CAITSGDSRTDTQYF.

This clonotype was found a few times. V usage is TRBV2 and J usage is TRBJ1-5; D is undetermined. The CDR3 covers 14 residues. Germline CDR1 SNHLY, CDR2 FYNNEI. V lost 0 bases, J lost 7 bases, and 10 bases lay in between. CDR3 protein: CASSEATNFQPQHF. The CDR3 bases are TGTGCCAGCAGTGAAGCTACGAACTTCCAGCCCCAGCATTTT.

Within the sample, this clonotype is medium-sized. CDR3 sequence (DNA): TGTGCCAGTAGTATAGATTCCGACTACAATGAGCAGTTCTTC. It specifies CASSIDSDYNEQFF. The genes are TRBV19 and TRBJ2-1, with no clear D. There are 14 residues in the CDR3. Trimming took 0 bases from V and 3 from J, leaving 6 bases between them. Germline assignment: CDR1 LNHDA and CDR2 SQIVND (reference sequence). Full variable domain (missing parts from reference TRBV19 and TRBJ2-1): DGGITQSPKYLFRKEGQNVTLSCEQNLNHDAMYWYRQDPGQGLRLIYYSQIVNDFQKGDIAEGYSVSREKKESFPLTVTSAQKNPTAFYLCASSIDSDYNEQFFGPGTRLTVL.

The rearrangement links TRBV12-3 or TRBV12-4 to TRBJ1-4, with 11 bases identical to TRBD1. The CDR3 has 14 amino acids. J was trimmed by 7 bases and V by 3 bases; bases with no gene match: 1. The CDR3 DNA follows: TGTGCCAGCAGTTTGGACAGGGGGCCTGAAAAACTGTTTTTT. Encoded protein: CASSLDRGPEKLFF.

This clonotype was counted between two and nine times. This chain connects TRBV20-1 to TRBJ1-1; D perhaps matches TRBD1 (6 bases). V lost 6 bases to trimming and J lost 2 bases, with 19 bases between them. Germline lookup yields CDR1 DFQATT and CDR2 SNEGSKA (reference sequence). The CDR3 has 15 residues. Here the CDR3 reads CSARGGRFRNTEAFF. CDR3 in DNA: TGCAGTGCGCGAGGGGGGAGGTTTCGCAACACTGAAGCTTTCTTT.

In DNA form, the CDR3 reads TGCAGCGTCGCCGTGGCTAGCGGCCAAGAGACCCAGTACTTC. Its protein is CSVAVASGQETQYF. V is TRBV29-1 and J is TRBJ2-5; 7 bases agree with TRBD2. Per the germline V gene, CDR1 is SQVTM and CDR2 is ANQGSEA. Germline trimming cut 6 bases from V and 1 base from J; bases unmatched to any gene: 8. This CDR3 comprises 14 residues.

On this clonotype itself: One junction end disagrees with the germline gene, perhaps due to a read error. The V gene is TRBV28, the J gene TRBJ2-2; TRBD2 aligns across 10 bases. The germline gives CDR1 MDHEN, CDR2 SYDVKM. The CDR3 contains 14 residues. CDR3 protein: CASSDRTSGGKLFF. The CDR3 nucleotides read TGTGCCAGCAGTGATAGGACTAGCGGCGGGAAGCTGTTTTTT.

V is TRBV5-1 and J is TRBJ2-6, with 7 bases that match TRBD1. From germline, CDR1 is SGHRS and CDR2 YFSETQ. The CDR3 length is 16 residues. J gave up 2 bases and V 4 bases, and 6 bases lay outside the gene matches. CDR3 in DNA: TGCGCCAGCAGCCCCGAAGACAGGGCTGGGGCCAACGTCCTGACTTTC. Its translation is CASSPEDRAGANVLTF.

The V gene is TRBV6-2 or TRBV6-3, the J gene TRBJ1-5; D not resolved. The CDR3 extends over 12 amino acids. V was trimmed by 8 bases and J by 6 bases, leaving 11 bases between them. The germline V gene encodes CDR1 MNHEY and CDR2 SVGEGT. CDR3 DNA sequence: TGTGCCAGCGTCAGCGTTTTTCAGCCCCAGCATTTT. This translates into CASVSVFQPQHF.

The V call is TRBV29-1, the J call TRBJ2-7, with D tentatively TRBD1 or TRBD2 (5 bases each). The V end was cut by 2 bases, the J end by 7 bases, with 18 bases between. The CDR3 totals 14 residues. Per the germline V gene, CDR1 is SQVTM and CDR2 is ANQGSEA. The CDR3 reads CSVELGTDVGEQYF. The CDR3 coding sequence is TGCAGCGTTGAACTTGGGACGGATGTGGGGGAGCAGTACTTC.

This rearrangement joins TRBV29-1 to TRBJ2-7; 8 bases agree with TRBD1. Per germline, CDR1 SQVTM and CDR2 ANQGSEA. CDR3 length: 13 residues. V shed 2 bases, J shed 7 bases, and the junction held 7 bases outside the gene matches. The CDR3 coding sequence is TGCAGCGTTGAAAAACAGGGGGTTTTTGAGCAGTACTTC. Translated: CSVEKQGVFEQYF.

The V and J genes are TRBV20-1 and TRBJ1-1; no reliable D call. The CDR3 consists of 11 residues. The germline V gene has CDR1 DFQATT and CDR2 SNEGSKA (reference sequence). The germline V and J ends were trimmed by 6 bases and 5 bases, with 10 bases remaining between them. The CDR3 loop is CSAKGRTEAFF. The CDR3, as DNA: TGCAGTGCCAAAGGCAGAACTGAAGCTTTCTTT.

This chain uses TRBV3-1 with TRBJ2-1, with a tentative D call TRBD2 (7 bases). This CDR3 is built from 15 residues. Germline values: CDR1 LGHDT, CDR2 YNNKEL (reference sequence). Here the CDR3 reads CAASPRGASYNEQFF. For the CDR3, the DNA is TGTGCAGCCTCTCCTCGGGGGGCCTCCTACAATGAGCAGTTCTTC.

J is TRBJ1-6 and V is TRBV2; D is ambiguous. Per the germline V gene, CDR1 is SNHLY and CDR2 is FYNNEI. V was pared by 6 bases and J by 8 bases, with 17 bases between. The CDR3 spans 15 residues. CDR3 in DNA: TGTGCCAGCAGAGGCGGGGTTAGGGTAGATTCACCCCTCCACTTT. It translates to CASRGGVRVDSPLHF.

The CDR3 protein is CASSLWTQYF. Here the CDR3 DNA reads TGTGCCAGCAGTTTATGGACCCAGTACTTC. V gene TRBV27 combines with J gene TRBJ2-5; D uncertain. The germline CDR1 and CDR2 sequences are MNHEY and SMNVEV (reference sequence). This CDR3 is built from 10 residues. Trimming left V 1 base short and J 7 bases short, with 1 base between.

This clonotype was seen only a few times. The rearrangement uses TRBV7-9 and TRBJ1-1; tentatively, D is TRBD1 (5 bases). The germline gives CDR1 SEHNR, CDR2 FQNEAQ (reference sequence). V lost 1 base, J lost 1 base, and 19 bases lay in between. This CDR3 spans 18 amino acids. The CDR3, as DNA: TGTGCCAGCAGCTTAGGCGCTGGCGCAGGGCAAAAGAACACTGAAGCTTTCTTT. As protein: CASSLGAGAGQKNTEAFF.

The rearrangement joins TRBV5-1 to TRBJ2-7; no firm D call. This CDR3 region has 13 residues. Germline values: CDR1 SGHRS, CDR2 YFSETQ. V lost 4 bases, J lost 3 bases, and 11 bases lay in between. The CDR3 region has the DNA TGCGCCAGCAGCAGCCGAGGTCACTACGAGCAGTACTTC. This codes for CASSSRGHYEQYF.

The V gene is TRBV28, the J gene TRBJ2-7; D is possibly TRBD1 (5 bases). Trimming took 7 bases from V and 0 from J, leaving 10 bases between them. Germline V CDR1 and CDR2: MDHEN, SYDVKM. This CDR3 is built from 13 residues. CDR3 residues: CASNTGHSYEQYF. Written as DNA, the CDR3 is TGTGCCAGCAATACAGGCCACTCCTACGAGCAGTACTTC.

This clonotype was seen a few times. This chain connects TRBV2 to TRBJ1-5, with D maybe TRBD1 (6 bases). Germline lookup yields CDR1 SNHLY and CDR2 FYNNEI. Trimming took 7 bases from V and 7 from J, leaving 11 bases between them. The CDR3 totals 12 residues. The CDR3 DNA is TGTGCCAGCAACATGCAGGGGCAGCCCCAGCATTTT. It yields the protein CASNMQGQPQHF. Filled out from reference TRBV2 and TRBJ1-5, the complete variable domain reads EPEVTQTPSHQVTQMGQEVILRCVPISNHLYFYWYRQILGQKVEFLVSFYNNEISEKSEIFDDQFSVERPDGSNFTLKIRSTKLEDSAMYFCASNMQGQPQHFGDGTRLSIL.

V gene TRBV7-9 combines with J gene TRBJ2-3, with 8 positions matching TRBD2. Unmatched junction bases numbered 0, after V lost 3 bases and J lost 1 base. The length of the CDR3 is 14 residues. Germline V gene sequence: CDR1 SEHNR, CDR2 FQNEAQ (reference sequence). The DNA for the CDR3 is TGTGCCAGCAGCTTTAGCGGGGGCACAGATACGCAGTATTTT. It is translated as CASSFSGGTDTQYF.

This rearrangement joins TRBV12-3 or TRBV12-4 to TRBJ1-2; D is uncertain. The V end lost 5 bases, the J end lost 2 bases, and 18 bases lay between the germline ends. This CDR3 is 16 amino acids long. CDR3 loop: CASSRPDGAWNYGYTF. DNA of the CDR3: TGTGCCAGCAGTCGCCCAGACGGAGCGTGGAACTATGGCTACACCTTC.

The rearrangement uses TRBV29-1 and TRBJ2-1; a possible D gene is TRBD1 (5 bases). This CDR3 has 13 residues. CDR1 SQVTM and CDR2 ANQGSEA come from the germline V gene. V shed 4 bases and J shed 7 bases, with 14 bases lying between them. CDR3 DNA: TGCAGCGTTGGGGGTCCCCAGGGAAATGAGCAGTTCTTC. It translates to CSVGGPQGNEQFF.

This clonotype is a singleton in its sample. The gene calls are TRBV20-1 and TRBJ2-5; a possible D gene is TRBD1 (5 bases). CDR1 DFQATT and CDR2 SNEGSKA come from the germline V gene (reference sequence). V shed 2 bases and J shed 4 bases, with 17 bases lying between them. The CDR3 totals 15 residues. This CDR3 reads CSARRSGRAGETQYF. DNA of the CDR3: TGCAGTGCTAGACGTTCCGGCAGGGCAGGAGAGACCCAGTACTTC.

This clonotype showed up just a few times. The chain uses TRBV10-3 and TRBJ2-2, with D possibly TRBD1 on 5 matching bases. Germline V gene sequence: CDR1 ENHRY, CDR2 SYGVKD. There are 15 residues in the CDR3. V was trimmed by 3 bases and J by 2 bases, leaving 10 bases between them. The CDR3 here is CAISDQGQNTGELFF. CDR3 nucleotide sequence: TGTGCCATCAGTGATCAGGGCCAAAACACCGGGGAGCTGTTTTTT.

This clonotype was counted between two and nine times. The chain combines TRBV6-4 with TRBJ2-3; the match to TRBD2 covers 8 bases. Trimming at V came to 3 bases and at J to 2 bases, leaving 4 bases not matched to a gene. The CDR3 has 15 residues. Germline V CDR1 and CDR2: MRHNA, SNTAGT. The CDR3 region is CASSEVAGTTDTQYF. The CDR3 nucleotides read TGTGCCAGCAGTGAAGTAGCGGGGACCACAGATACGCAGTATTTT.

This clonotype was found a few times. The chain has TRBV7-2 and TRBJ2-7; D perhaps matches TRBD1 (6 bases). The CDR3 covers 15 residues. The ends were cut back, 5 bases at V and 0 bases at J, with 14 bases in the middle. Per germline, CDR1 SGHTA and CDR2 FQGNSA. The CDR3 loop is CASSISWTASYEQYF. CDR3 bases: TGTGCCAGCAGCATAAGCTGGACAGCCTCCTACGAGCAGTACTTC.

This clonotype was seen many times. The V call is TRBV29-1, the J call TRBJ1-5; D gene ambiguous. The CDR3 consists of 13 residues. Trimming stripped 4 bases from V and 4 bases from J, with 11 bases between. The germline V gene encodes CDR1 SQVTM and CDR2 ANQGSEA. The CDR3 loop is CSVATGPNQPQHF. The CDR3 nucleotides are TGCAGCGTTGCGACGGGCCCAAATCAGCCCCAGCATTTT. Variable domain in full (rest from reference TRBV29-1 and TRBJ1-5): SAVISQKPSRDICQRGTSLTIQCQVDSQVTMMFWYRQQPGQSLTLIATANQGSEATYESGFVIDKFPISRPNLTFSTLTVSNMSPEDSSIYLCSVATGPNQPQHFGDGTRLSIL.

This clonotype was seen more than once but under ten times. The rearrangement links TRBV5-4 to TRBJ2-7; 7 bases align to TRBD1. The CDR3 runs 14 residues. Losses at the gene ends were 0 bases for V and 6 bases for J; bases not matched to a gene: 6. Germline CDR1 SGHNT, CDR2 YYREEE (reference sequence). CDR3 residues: CASSLDRGPVEQYF. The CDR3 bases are TGTGCCAGCAGCTTGGACAGGGGCCCAGTCGAGCAGTACTTC.

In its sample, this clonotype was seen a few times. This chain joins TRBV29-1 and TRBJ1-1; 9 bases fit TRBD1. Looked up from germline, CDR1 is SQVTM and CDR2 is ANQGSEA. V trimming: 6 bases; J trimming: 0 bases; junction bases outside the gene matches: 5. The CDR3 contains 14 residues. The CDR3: CSVGQGTLNTEAFF. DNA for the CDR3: TGCAGCGTCGGACAGGGGACTTTGAACACTGAAGCTTTCTTT.